Listed below are T cell receptor beta chains from one sample, sequenced in a study of CD8+ T cells in alopecia areata. TCRdb's copy holds only in-frame clones and misses some; the assay was immunoSEQ multiplex PCR. The table shows about 210,000 clones, with more than 55% occurring only once. The sample was CD4+ T cells sorted from blood, taken between weeks 44 and 45, from a patient treated with tofacitinib. The receptors stem from a human donor with alopecia areata. The CDR3 runs from the conserved cysteine through the conserved F or W. D genes are given only for firm matches. A row's size may be missing; if present it is once, few, many or a size class.

v_call	d_call	clone_size	j_call	cdr3_aa	cdr3_nt
TRBV10-3	NA	NA	TRBJ2-7	CAISREDTYEQYF	TGTGCCATCAGCAGAGAGGACACCTACGAGCAGTACTTC
TRBV6-5	TRBD1	NA	TRBJ2-5	CASSSAFLTGVETQYF	TGTGCCAGCAGTTCCGCCTTTCTGACAGGGGTAGAGACCCAGTACTTC
TRBV7-2	NA	NA	TRBJ2-3	CASSLDWGAGTDTQYF	TGTGCCAGCAGCTTAGATTGGGGGGCTGGCACAGATACGCAGTATTTT
TRBV5-1	TRBD1	NA	TRBJ2-2	CASGTGQNTGELFF	TGCGCCAGCGGGACAGGTCAGAACACCGGGGAGCTGTTTTTT
TRBV29-1	TRBD1	NA	TRBJ2-7	CSARTGINEQYF	TGCAGCGCAAGGACAGGGATAAACGAGCAGTACTTC
TRBV2	TRBD1	few	TRBJ1-3	CASSRGQGYGNTIYF	TGTGCCAGCAGCCGAGGACAGGGATATGGAAACACCATATATTTT
TRBV19	NA	NA	TRBJ1-1	CASTPVIRGTEAFF	TGTGCCAGTACCCCCGTTATCAGGGGCACTGAAGCTTTCTTT
TRBV29-1	NA	NA	TRBJ1-1	CSVGQGGSTEAFF	TGCAGCGTTGGTCAGGGAGGAAGCACTGAAGCTTTCTTT
TRBV12-5	TRBD2	few	TRBJ2-3	CASGSGLAGGTDTQYF	TGTGCTAGTGGTTCGGGACTAGCGGGGGGCACAGATACGCAGTATTTT
TRBV29-1	NA	NA	TRBJ1-1	CSAGAGTEAFF	TGCAGCGCAGGTGCTGGGACTGAAGCTTTCTTT
TRBV6-5	NA	NA	TRBJ2-6	CASAGPGRANVLTF	TGTGCCAGTGCGGGGCCCGGAAGGGCCAACGTCCTGACTTTC
TRBV2	NA	NA	TRBJ2-7	CATVDRFYEQYF	TGTGCCACCGTGGACAGATTCTACGAGCAGTACTTC
TRBV6-5	NA	NA	TRBJ2-1	CASSFTGTFMGEQFF	TGTGCCAGCAGTTTCACCGGGACATTCATGGGCGAGCAGTTCTTC
TRBV7-8	NA	NA	TRBJ1-4	CASSFDRREKLFF	TGTGCCAGCAGCTTCGACAGGAGGGAAAAACTGTTTTTT
TRBV13	TRBD1	NA	TRBJ1-2	CASSRDSNYGYTF	TGTGCCAGCAGCAGGGACAGCAACTATGGCTACACCTTC
TRBV29-1	NA	NA	TRBJ1-2	CSVERSQRQGYTF	TGCAGCGTCGAAAGGAGCCAGAGGCAAGGCTACACCTTC
TRBV10-3	NA	NA	TRBJ1-4	CAIRDSSEKLFF	TGTGCCATCAGGGACAGCTCTGAAAAACTGTTTTTT
TRBV29-1	NA	NA	TRBJ2-1	CSVEVRRGLNEQFF	TGCAGCGTTGAAGTAAGGAGGGGGCTCAATGAGCAGTTCTTC
TRBV13	TRBD2	NA	TRBJ2-7	CASSLRTSGEFVQYF	TGTGCCAGCAGCCTCCGGACTAGCGGGGAGTTTGTGCAGTACTTC
TRBV25-1	NA	NA	TRBJ2-7	CASSEDRLGSYEQYF	TGTGCCAGCAGTGAAGACAGGTTAGGGTCCTACGAGCAGTACTTC
TRBV7-2	NA	NA	TRBJ2-1	CASSSSVISYNEQFF	TGTGCCAGCAGCTCTAGCGTGATCTCCTACAATGAGCAGTTCTTC
TRBV5-1	NA	NA	TRBJ2-5	CASSLRTEETQYF	TGCGCCAGCAGCCTTCGGACAGAAGAGACCCAGTACTTC
TRBV29-1	NA	NA	TRBJ1-1	CSVEEGRNTEAFF	TGCAGCGTTGAGGAGGGAAGGAACACTGAAGCTTTCTTT
TRBV29-1	NA	NA	TRBJ2-1	CSVGRDAGRFF	TGCAGCGTGGGACGGGACGCCGGACGATTCTTC
TRBV29-1	TRBD1	NA	TRBJ1-2	CSVATGTGRSGYTF	TGCAGCGTTGCAACCGGGACAGGAAGGAGCGGCTACACCTTC
TRBV7-3	TRBD1	NA	TRBJ2-1	CASSYGQGNNEQFF	TGTGCCAGCAGCTACGGACAGGGGAACAATGAGCAGTTCTTC
TRBV14	NA	many	TRBJ2-2	CASSPQDTGELFF	TGTGCCAGCAGCCCCCAGGACACCGGGGAGCTGTTTTTT
TRBV29-1	NA	NA	TRBJ1-1	CSVGRALGTEAFF	TGCAGCGTTGGTAGGGCCTTGGGCACTGAAGCTTTCTTT
TRBV5-1	NA	NA	TRBJ1-4	CASSYDRLEKLFF	TGCGCCAGCAGCTACGACAGACTTGAAAAACTGTTTTTT
TRBV19	NA	few	TRBJ2-1	CASSGYVSGSNEQFF	TGTGCCAGTAGTGGTTATGTTTCGGGTTCTAATGAGCAGTTCTTC
TRBV4-1	NA	NA	TRBJ2-1	CASSQDWGGRSNEQFF	TGCGCCAGCAGCCAAGATTGGGGGGGCCGTTCGAATGAGCAGTTCTTC
TRBV10-3	NA	NA	TRBJ2-7	CAITGGGEQYF	TGTGCCATCACCGGCGGAGGTGAGCAGTACTTC
TRBV7-9	NA	NA	TRBJ1-1	CASSLQELNTEAFF	TGTGCCAGCAGCCTACAGGAGCTAAACACTGAAGCTTTCTTT
TRBV30	NA	NA	TRBJ1-2	CAWRKYRDYGYTF	TGTGCCTGGAGGAAGTACAGAGACTATGGCTACACCTTC
TRBV10-2	NA	NA	TRBJ1-2	CASKGLLANYGYTF	TGCGCCAGCAAAGGACTATTAGCTAACTATGGCTACACCTTC
TRBV15	NA	NA	TRBJ1-1	CATSIKPNTEAFF	TGTGCCACCAGCATAAAACCGAACACTGAAGCTTTCTTT
TRBV5-1	TRBD1	once	TRBJ2-7	CASRTTGATYEQYF	TGCGCCAGCAGGACGACAGGGGCCACCTACGAGCAGTACTTC
TRBV10-3	NA	NA	TRBJ2-5	CAISESTRGTQYF	TGTGCCATCAGCGAGAGTACTAGGGGGACCCAGTACTTC
TRBV29-1	TRBD2	few	TRBJ2-1	CSVERETSGVYNEQFF	TGCAGCGTTGAAAGGGAGACTAGCGGGGTGTACAATGAGCAGTTCTTC
TRBV2	NA	NA	TRBJ2-7	CASSLERREQYF	TGTGCCAGCAGCTTAGAGAGACGCGAGCAGTACTTC
TRBV7-6	NA	NA	TRBJ2-7	CASSFPPGYEQYF	TGTGCCAGCAGCTTCCCACCGGGGTACGAGCAGTACTTC
TRBV7-9	NA	NA	TRBJ1-1	CASSPVGSLNTEAFF	TGTGCCAGCAGCCCCGTAGGATCATTGAACACTGAAGCTTTCTTT
TRBV10-1	NA	once	TRBJ2-7	CASEGPSPLEQYF	TGCGCCAGCGAGGGGCCGTCGCCTCTCGAGCAGTACTTC
TRBV29-1	NA	NA	TRBJ2-3	CSVGTLAGDTQYF	TGCAGCGTTGGTACACTAGCCGGGGATACGCAGTATTTT
TRBV27	TRBD1	NA	TRBJ1-2	CASSLTGDRYGYTF	TGTGCCAGCAGTTTAACAGGGGATCGCTATGGCTACACCTTC
TRBV19	TRBD1	NA	TRBJ2-6	CASSLGQGSGANVLTF	TGTGCCAGTAGTCTGGGACAGGGCTCTGGGGCCAACGTCCTGACTTTC
TRBV29-1	TRBD1	NA	TRBJ2-7	CSVSYRGKSYEQYF	TGCAGCGTCAGCTACAGGGGGAAGTCCTACGAGCAGTACTTC
TRBV18	NA	NA	TRBJ2-1	CASSPLSWGDSGEQFF	TGTGCCAGCTCACCCTTAAGTTGGGGGGACAGTGGTGAGCAGTTCTTC
TRBV4-3	NA	NA	TRBJ2-1	CASSQDMGISTEQFF	TGCGCCAGCAGCCAAGATATGGGAATAAGTACTGAGCAGTTCTTC
TRBV7-9	NA	NA	TRBJ2-7	CASSSYWESSEQYF	TGTGCCAGCAGCTCCTACTGGGAATCGAGCGAGCAGTACTTC
TRBV25-1	NA	NA	TRBJ2-5	CASSEPRVVSETQYF	TGTGCCAGCAGTGAACCGCGAGTAGTTTCAGAGACCCAGTACTTC
TRBV29-1	TRBD2	NA	TRBJ2-5	CSVGERGPEAETQYF	TGCAGCGTTGGGGAGCGGGGCCCCGAAGCAGAGACCCAGTACTTC
TRBV19	NA	NA	TRBJ2-2	CASTLGDTTAGELFF	TGTGCCAGTACCCTCGGGGACACTACAGCCGGGGAGCTGTTTTTT
TRBV5-1	NA	NA	TRBJ2-5	CASSSGSQETQYF	TGCGCCAGCAGCTCGGGTTCCCAAGAGACCCAGTACTTC
TRBV9	NA	few	TRBJ2-7	CASSVTWGSTYEQYF	TGTGCCAGCAGCGTTACTTGGGGCAGCACCTACGAGCAGTACTTC
TRBV2	NA	medium-sized	TRBJ1-1	CGSFMNTEAFF	TGCGGGAGTTTCATGAACACTGAAGCTTTCTTT
TRBV29-1	NA	NA	TRBJ1-4	CSVVPGLHSEKLFF	TGCAGCGTAGTACCGGGACTCCATAGTGAAAAACTGTTTTTT
TRBV7-3	TRBD2	NA	TRBJ2-7	CASSFAGGPYEQYF	TGTGCCAGCAGCTTCGCGGGGGGGCCCTACGAGCAGTACTTC
TRBV25-1	NA	few	TRBJ2-7	CASSENYEQYF	TGTGCCAGCAGTGAAAACTACGAGCAGTACTTC